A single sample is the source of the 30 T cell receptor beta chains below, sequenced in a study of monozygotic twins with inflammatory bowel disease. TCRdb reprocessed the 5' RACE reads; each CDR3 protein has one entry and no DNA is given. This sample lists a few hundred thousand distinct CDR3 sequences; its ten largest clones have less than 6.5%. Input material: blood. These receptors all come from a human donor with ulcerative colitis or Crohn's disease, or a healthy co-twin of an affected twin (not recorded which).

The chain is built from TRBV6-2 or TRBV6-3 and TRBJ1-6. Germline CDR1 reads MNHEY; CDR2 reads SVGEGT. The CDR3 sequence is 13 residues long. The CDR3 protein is CASSYNWNSPLHF.

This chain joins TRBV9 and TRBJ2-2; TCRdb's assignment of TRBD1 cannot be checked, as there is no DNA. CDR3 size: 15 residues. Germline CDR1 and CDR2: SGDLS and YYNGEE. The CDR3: CASSKGQGDTGELFF. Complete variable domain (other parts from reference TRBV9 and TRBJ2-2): DSGVTQTPKHLITATGQRVTLRCSPRSGDLSVYWYQQSLDQGLQFLIQYYNGEERAKGNILERFSAQQFPDLHSELNLSSLELGDSALYFCASSKGQGDTGELFFGEGSRLTVL.

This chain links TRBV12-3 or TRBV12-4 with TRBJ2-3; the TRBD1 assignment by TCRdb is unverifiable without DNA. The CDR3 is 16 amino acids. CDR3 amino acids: CASSFAGGLGTDTQYF.

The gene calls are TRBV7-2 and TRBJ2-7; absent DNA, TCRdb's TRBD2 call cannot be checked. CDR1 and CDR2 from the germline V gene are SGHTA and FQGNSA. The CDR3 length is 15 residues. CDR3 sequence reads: CASSLSLAGTYEQYF.

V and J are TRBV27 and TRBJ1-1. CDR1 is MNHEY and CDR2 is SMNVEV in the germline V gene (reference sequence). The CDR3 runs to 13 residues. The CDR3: CASSLIQNTEAFF.

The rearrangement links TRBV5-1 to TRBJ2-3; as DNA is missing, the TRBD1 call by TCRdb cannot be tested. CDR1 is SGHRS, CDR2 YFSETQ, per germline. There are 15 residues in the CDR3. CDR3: CASRPGTGRADTQYF. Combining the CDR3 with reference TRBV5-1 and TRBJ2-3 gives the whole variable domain KAGVTQTPRYLIKTRGQQVTLSCSPISGHRSVSWYQQTPGQGLQFLFEYFSETQRNKGNFPGRFSGRQFSNSRSEMNVSTLELGDSALYLCASRPGTGRADTQYFGPGTRLTVL.

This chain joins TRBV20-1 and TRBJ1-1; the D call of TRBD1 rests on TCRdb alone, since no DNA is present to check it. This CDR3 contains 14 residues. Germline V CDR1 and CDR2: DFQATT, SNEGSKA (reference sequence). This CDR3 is CSASPGLRNTEAFF.

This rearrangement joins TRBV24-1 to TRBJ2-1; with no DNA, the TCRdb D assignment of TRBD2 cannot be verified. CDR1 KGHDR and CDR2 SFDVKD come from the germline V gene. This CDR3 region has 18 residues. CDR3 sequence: CATSDQLAGGMGYNEQFF.

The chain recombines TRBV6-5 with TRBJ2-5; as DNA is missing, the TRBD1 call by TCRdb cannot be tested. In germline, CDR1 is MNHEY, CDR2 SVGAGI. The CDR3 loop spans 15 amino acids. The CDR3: CASSSSGQPGETQYF.

Here the CDR3 reads CASSRPGQKFQAQYF. The V call is TRBV6-1, the J call TRBJ2-5; absent DNA, TCRdb's TRBD1 call cannot be checked. This CDR3 is built from 15 residues. Germline V CDR1 and CDR2: MNHNS, SASEGT.

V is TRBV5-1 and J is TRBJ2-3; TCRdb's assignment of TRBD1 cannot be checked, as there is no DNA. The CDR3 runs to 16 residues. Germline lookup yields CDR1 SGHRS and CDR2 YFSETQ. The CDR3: CASSLAKIQGKDTQYF.

CDR3 loop: CASTLWGGYEQYF. This rearrangement joins TRBV28 to TRBJ2-7; the TCRdb call, TRBD1, lacks DNA for checking. CDR1 and CDR2 (germline): MDHEN, SYDVKM. The CDR3 extends over 13 amino acids.

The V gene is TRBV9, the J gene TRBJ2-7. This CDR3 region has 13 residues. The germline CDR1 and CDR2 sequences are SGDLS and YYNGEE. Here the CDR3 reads CASSRIASDEQYF.

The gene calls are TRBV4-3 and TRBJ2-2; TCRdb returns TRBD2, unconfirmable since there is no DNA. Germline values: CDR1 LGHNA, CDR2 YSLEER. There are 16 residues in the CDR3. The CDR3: CASSPRAGKDTGELFF.

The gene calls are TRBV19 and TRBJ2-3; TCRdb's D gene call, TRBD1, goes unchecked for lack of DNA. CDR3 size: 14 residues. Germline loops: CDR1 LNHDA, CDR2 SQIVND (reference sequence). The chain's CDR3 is CASRRTGGTDTQYF. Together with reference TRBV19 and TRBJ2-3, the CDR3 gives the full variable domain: DGGITQSPKYLFRKEGQNVTLSCEQNLNHDAMYWYRQDPGQGLRLIYYSQIVNDFQKGDIAEGYSVSREKKESFPLTVTSAQKNPTAFYLCASRRTGGTDTQYFGPGTRLTVL.

Here the CDR3 reads CASRQDEVNEQFF. The chain recombines TRBV6-5 with TRBJ2-1; TCRdb gives TRBD1 as the D gene, but with no DNA this cannot be confirmed. The CDR3 spans 13 residues. From germline, CDR1 is MNHEY and CDR2 SVGAGI.

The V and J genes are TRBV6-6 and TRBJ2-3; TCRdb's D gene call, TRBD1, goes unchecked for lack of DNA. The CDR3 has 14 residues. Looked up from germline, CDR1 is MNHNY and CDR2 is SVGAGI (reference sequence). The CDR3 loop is CASIPGQGTDTQYF.

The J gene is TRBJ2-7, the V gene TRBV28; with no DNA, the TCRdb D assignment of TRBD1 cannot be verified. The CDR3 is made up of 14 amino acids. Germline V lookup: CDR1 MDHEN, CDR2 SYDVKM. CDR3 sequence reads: CASTRTGMSYEQYF.

CDR3 protein: CASSLGQTTGELFF. The chain combines TRBV11-2 with TRBJ2-2. Germline loops: CDR1 SGHAT, CDR2 FQNNGV. This CDR3 comprises 14 residues.

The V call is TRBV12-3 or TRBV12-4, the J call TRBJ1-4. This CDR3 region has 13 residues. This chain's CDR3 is CASRTGGNEKLFF.

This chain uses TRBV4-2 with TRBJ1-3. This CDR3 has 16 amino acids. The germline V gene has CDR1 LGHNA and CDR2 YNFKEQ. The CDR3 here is CASSQDRQGSGNTIYF.

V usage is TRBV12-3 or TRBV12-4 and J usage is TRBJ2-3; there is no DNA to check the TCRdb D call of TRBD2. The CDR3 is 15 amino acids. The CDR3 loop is CASSLGPRAADTQYF.

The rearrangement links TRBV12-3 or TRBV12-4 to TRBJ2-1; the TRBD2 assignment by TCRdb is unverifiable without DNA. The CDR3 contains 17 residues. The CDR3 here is CASSDPGLAGGVNEQFF.

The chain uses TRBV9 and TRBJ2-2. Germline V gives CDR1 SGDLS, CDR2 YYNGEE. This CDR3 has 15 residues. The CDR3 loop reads CASSVEGHNTGELFF.

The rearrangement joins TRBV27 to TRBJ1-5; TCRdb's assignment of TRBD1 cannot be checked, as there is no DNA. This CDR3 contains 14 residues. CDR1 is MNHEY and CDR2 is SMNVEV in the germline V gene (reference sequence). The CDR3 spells CASSQDRGDQPQHF.

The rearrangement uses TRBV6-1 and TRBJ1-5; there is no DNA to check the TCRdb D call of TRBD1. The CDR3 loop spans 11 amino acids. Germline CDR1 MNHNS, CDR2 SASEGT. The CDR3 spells CASSSGPPKHF.

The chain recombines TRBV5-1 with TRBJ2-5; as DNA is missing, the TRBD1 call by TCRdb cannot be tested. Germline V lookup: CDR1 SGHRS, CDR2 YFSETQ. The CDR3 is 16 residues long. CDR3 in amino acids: CASSTLDRRYQETQYF.

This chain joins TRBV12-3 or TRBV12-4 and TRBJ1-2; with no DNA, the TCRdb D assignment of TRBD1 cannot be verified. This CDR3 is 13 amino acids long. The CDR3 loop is CASVQGVTYGYTF.

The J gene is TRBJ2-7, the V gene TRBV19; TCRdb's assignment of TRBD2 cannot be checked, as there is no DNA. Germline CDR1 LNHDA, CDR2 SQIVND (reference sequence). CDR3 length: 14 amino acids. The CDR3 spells CASMTSGGTYEQYF. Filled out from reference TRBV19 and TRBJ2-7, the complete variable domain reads DGGITQSPKYLFRKEGQNVTLSCEQNLNHDAMYWYRQDPGQGLRLIYYSQIVNDFQKGDIAEGYSVSREKKESFPLTVTSAQKNPTAFYLCASMTSGGTYEQYFGPGTRLTVT.

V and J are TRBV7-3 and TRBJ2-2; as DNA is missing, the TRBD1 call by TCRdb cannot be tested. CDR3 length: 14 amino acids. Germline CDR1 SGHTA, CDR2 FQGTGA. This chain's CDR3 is CASSLAREAGELFF. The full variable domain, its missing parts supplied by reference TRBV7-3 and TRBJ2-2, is GAGVSQTPSNKVTEKGKYVELRCDPISGHTALYWYRQSLGQGPEFLIYFQGTGAADDSGLPNDRFFAVRPEGSVSTLKIQRTERGDSAVYLCASSLAREAGELFFGEGSRLTVL.